This TCR beta chain comes out of a study of blood T cells in healthy people across ages. General observations from the study: Donor CMV infection status was unknown, possibly confounding age-related changes in expanded clonotypes. TCR beta diversity correlated strongly with naive T cell percentage. Total diversity from one million sequenced T cells was likely underestimated.

Donor samples were obtained from healthy Caucasian individuals from Russia, aged 6 to 90. This clonotype came up a few times. Its antigen is as yet unknown. For the second PCR, which ran for 7 to 11 cycles, a sample-barcoded 5' primer and a J-beta primer mix were used. MiXCR, run by TCRdb on the 5' RACE reads, gives a single entry per CDR3 protein. The sample has some 1.7 million distinct CDR3 sequences; over 25% are singletons. The CDR3 is 12 residues long. The junction had 2 bases not matched to a gene; V was cut back by 7 bases and J by 0 bases. Germline lookup yields CDR1 SQVTM and CDR2 ANQGSEA. V and J are TRBV29-1 and TRBJ1-1; 7 bases are a match to TRBD1. The receptor was isolated from a woman in her twenties or thirties in good health. Sequencing was performed on blood. The CDR3 DNA follows: TGCAGCGGTGGACAGGTGAACACTGAAGCTTTCTTT. It codes for CSGGQVNTEAFF.